The rows below give T cell receptor beta chains drawn from one sample of a study of blood T cell repertoires in COVID-19. Assay used: immunoSEQ multiplex PCR; TCRdb lists only in-frame clones, some missing. Found here are about 280,000 clones, about nine tenths of them singletons; the top ten hold 2% to 2.5%. The sequencing input was peripheral blood. These receptors were taken from a man in his forties or fifties with acute or convalescent COVID-19. Each CDR3 is given with its conserved first and last residue. D genes are given only for firm matches. The size of a clone is reported for some rows only, either as once, few or many, or as a class for expanded clones.

.,TRBD2,TRBV7-9,TRBJ2-7,CASSLGTAGVVYEQYF,TGTGCCAGCAGCTTAGGAACGGCGGGGGTGGTCTACGAGCAGTACTTC
.,.,TRBV6-5,TRBJ1-5,CAGGVQGGNQPQHF,TGTGCCGGCGGAGTCCAGGGCGGCAATCAGCCCCAGCATTTT
.,TRBD2,TRBV11-3,TRBJ2-7,CASSFGLAGDYEQYF,TGTGCCAGCAGCTTCGGACTAGCGGGGGACTACGAGCAGTACTTC
.,.,TRBV7-2,TRBJ2-3,CASSLRDFPSTDTQYF,TGTGCCAGCAGCTTAAGGGACTTCCCTAGCACAGATACGCAGTATTTT
.,.,TRBV15,TRBJ1-1,CATSRVRGMNTEAFF,TGTGCCACCAGCAGAGTTAGAGGCATGAACACTGAAGCTTTCTTT
.,.,TRBV2,TRBJ2-1,CASSVGAPSYNEQFF,TGTGCCAGCAGTGTGGGGGCACCCTCCTACAATGAGCAGTTCTTC
.,TRBD1,TRBV18,TRBJ2-1,CASSSLQGAGEQFF,TGTGCCAGCTCATCCCTTCAGGGGGCAGGGGAGCAGTTCTTC
.,.,TRBV2,TRBJ1-2,CASSETGVGYGYTF,TGTGCCAGCAGTGAAACGGGAGTGGGGTATGGCTACACCTTC
.,.,TRBV18,TRBJ2-3,CASSPQRVTDTQYF,TGTGCCAGCTCACCCCAGAGGGTCACAGATACGCAGTATTTT
.,TRBD2,TRBV11-3,TRBJ2-2,CASSLAGGVDTGELFF,TGTGCCAGCAGCTTAGCTGGGGGGGTCGACACCGGGGAGCTGTTTTTT
.,TRBD1,TRBV18,TRBJ2-7,CASTDRAKGDEQYF,TGTGCCAGCACGGACAGGGCGAAGGGCGACGAGCAGTACTTC
.,TRBD1,TRBV6-6,TRBJ1-5,CASSYGQGMSNQPQHF,TGTGCCAGCAGTTATGGACAGGGAATGAGCAATCAGCCCCAGCATTTT
.,.,TRBV6-5,TRBJ1-1,CASSSPRIGSEAFF,TGTGCCAGCAGTTCCCCCAGGATAGGATCTGAAGCTTTCTTT
few,.,TRBV5-5,TRBJ1-4,CASSSDSPLLNEKLFF,TGTGCCAGCAGTTCGGACTCCCCTTTACTCAATGAAAAACTGTTTTTT
few,TRBD1,TRBV29-1,TRBJ2-1,CSVEWNRGPRFDYNEQFF,TGCAGCGTTGAATGGAACAGGGGGCCCCGTTTTGATTACAATGAGCAGTTCTTC
.,TRBD1,TRBV18,TRBJ1-2,CASSPGADRNYGYTF,TGTGCCAGCTCACCAGGTGCGGACAGGAACTATGGCTACACCTTC
.,.,TRBV7-9,TRBJ2-1,CASSLNPVREQFF,TGTGCCAGCAGCTTGAACCCGGTTCGGGAACAGTTCTTC
.,.,TRBV21-1,TRBJ1-5,CASSNGNQPQHF,TGTGCCAGCAGCAACGGCAATCAGCCCCAGCATTTT
.,.,TRBV30,TRBJ2-6,CAWGPSGANVLTF,TGTGCCTGGGGCCCTTCTGGGGCCAACGTCCTGACTTTC
.,TRBD1,TRBV19,TRBJ1-6,CASSYAGQGMGRGSPLHF,TGTGCCAGTAGTTATGCGGGACAGGGTATGGGTCGAGGTTCACCCCTCCACTTT
.,.,TRBV5-1,TRBJ1-6,CASSLTGSYNSPLHF,TGCGCCAGCAGCCTTACAGGGTCCTATAATTCACCCCTCCACTTT
.,TRBD1,TRBV19,TRBJ2-5,CASTQGAIETQYF,TGTGCCAGCACCCAGGGGGCCATAGAGACCCAGTACTTC
.,TRBD2,TRBV25-1,TRBJ2-5,CASSEFVGAGGETQYF,TGTGCCAGCAGTGAATTTGTGGGGGCGGGGGGAGAGACCCAGTACTTC